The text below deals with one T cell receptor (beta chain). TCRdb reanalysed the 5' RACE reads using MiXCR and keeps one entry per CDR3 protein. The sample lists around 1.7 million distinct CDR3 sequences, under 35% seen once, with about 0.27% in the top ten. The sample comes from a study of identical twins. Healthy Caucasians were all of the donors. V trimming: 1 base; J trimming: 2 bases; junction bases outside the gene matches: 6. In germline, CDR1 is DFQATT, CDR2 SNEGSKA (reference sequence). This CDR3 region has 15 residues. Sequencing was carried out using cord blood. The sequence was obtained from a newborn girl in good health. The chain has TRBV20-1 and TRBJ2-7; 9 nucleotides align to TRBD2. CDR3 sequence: CSARGGREGPYEQYF. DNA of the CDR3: TGCAGTGCTAGAGGAGGGCGGGAGGGCCCCTACGAGCAGTACTTC.